The 2 T cell receptor beta chains given below trace back to one sample, sequenced in a study of blood T cell repertoires in COVID-19. Only in-frame clones appear in the TCRdb table, and some are missing; sequencing was by immunoSEQ multiplex PCR. The repertoire consists of 300,000 to 400,000 clones, with more than 75% occurring once and the leading ten covering under 3.5%. Specimen: peripheral blood. The source of these receptors is a young woman who had recovered from COVID-19.

The chain is built from TRBV7-8 and TRBJ2-2, with TRBD2 matching 7 bases. This CDR3 is built from 16 residues. Germline CDR1 and CDR2: SGHVS and FQNEAQ. Losses at the gene ends were 0 bases for V and 1 base for J; bases not matched to a gene: 2. CDR3 amino acids: CASSLATSENTGELFF. As DNA, the CDR3 is TGTGCCAGCAGCTTAGCCACTAGCGAGAACACCGGGGAGCTGTTTTTT. The full variable domain, with the rest looked up from reference TRBV7-8 and TRBJ2-2, is GAGVSQSPRYKVAKRGQDVALRCDPISGHVSLFWYQQALGQGPEFLTYFQNEAQLDKSGLPSDRFFAERPEGSVSTLKIQRTQQEDSAVYLCASSLATSENTGELFFGEGSRLTVL.

J is TRBJ2-3 and V is TRBV5-4, with 7 bases that match TRBD1. Losses at the gene ends were 3 bases for V and 2 bases for J; bases not matched to a gene: 9. The CDR3 loop spans 16 amino acids. Germline CDR1 and CDR2: SGHNT and YYREEE (reference sequence). The CDR3 loop reads CASSSGQSGNTDTQYF. The CDR3 DNA reads TGTGCCAGCAGCTCGGGACAGTCTGGAAACACAGATACGCAGTATTTT.